One sample yielded the 2 T cell receptor beta chains listed below, sequenced in a study of control samples from healthy donors and cancer patients. Method: immunoSEQ multiplex PCR; TCRdb's copy keeps in-frame clones and lacks some. The sample has 100,000 or so clones, 80% to 95% seen once. The sample was blood. All receptors come from a woman aged 25 to 39 in good health.

The chain recombines TRBV4-1 with TRBJ1-1; weak D call: TRBD1 (6 bases). This CDR3 has 15 residues. V was trimmed by 0 bases and J by 7 bases, leaving 15 bases between them. Germline V gene data show CDR1 as MGHRA and CDR2 as YSYEKL. The CDR3, as DNA: TGCGCCAGCAGCCAAGAGAGGCAGGTAGGGGGTGAAGCTTTCTTT. It is translated as CASSQERQVGGEAFF.

The chain couples TRBV14 to TRBJ1-2; 7 bases match TRBD1. CDR1 and CDR2 (germline): SGHDN, FVKESK. The CDR3 runs 16 residues. V shed 3 bases, J shed 0 bases, and the junction held 7 bases outside the gene matches. Here the CDR3 DNA reads TGTGCCAGCAGCCACGGTAGAGGGGGCACTAACTATGGCTACACCTTC. It codes for CASSHGRGGTNYGYTF.